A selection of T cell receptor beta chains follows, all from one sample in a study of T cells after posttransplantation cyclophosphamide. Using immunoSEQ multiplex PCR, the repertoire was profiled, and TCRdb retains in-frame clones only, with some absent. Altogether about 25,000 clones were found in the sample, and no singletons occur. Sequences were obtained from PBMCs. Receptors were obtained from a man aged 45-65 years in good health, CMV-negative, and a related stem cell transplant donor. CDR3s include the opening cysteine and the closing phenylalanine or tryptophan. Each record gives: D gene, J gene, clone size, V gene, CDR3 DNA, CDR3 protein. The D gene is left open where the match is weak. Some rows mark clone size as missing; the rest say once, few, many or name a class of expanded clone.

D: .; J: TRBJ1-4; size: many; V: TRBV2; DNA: TGTGCCAGCAGTATAAGGGAGAATGAAAAACTGTTTTTT; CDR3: CASSIRENEKLFF
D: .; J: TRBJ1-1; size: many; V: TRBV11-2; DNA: TGTGCCAGCAGCTTAGTTCACTCGTCGGGGAGGACTGAAGCTTTCTTT; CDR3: CASSLVHSSGRTEAFF
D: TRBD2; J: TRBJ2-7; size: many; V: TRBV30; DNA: TGTGCCTGGAGTGTCGCGGGGGCCTACGAGCAGTACTTC; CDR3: CAWSVAGAYEQYF
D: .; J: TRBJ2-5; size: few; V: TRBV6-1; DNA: TGTGCCAGCAGTGTCGGAGGTTATACGTCCCAAGAGACCCAGTACTTC; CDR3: CASSVGGYTSQETQYF
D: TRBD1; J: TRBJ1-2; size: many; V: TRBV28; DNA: TGTGCCAGCAGCCCAGGACAGGGGTCGAGTGGCTACACCTTC; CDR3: CASSPGQGSSGYTF
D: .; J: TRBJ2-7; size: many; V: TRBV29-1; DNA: TGCAGCGCTACCCGTAGCGGCTACGAGCAGTACTTC; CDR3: CSATRSGYEQYF
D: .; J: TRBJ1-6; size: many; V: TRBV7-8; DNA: TGTGCCAGCAGCTTTCAGGGAATATATAATTCACCCCTCCACTTT; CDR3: CASSFQGIYNSPLHF
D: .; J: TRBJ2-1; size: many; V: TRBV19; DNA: TGTGCCAGTAGTATAGGGTCCTTCAGGGATGAGCAGTTCTTC; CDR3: CASSIGSFRDEQFF
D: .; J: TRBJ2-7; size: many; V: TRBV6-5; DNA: TGCAAAAAACAGTATTGTGCCGAGCAGTACTTC; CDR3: CKKQYCAEQYF
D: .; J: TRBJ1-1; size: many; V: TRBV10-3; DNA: TGTGCCATCAACGGGAACCCCAACACTGAAGCTTTCTTT; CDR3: CAINGNPNTEAFF
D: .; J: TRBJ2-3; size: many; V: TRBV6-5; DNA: TGTGCCAGCAGTACAAGGGGGACGCAGTATTTT; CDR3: CASSTRGTQYF
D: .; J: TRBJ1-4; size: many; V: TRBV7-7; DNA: TGTGCTAGCAGCGCCCTATCGACAGGACATAATGAAAAACTGTTTTTT; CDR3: CASSALSTGHNEKLFF
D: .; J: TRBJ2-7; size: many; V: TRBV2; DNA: TGTGCCAGCAGTGAATTTAGGAGATCGGACTCATCCTACGAGCAGTACTTC; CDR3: CASSEFRRSDSSYEQYF
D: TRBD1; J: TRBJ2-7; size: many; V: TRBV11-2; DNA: TGTGCCAGCAGCTTAGGGTCATCAAGGGGGCTATACGAGCAGTACTTC; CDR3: CASSLGSSRGLYEQYF
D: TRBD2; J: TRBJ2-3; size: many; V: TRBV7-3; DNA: TGTGCCAGCAGCTTAAGAGGGCAGGGACCCGGGAGGGCCACAGATACGCAGTATTTT; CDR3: CASSLRGQGPGRATDTQYF
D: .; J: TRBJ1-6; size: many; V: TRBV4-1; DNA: TGCGCCAGCAGCCAAGATCATGATACAGGGCGTTCACCCCTCCACTTT; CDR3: CASSQDHDTGRSPLHF
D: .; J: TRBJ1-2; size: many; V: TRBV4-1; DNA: TGCGCCAGCAGCCAATACGGTACCTATGGCTACACCTTC; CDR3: CASSQYGTYGYTF
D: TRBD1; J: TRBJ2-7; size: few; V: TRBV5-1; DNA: TGCGCCAGCAGCTTGGGACAGGGGGCCTACGAGCAGTACTTC; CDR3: CASSLGQGAYEQYF
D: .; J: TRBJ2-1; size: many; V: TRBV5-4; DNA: TGTGCCAGCAGCTTAGCAGCGGGACAATACTCCTACAATGAGCAGTTCTTC; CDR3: CASSLAAGQYSYNEQFF
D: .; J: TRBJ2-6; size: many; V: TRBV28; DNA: TGTGCCAGCAGTTTCGCCAGGGCTGGGGCCAACGTCCTGACTTTC; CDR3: CASSFARAGANVLTF
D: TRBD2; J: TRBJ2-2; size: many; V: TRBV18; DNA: TGTGCCAGCTCAACTAGCGGGGTCGCCGGGGAGCTGTTTTTT; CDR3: CASSTSGVAGELFF
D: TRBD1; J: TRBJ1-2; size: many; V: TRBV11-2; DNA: TGTGCCAGCAGCAAGACAGGGGGTTTTGGCTACACCTTC; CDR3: CASSKTGGFGYTF
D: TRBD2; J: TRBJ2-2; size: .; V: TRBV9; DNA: TGTGCCAGCAGCCGCGGACTAGCGGGAGGGAGGGGGGACACCGGGGAGCTGTTTTTT; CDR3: CASSRGLAGGRGDTGELFF
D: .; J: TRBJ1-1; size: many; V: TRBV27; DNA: TGTGCCAGCAGTTTATTAGGGAGGGTGAACACTGAAGCTTTCTTT; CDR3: CASSLLGRVNTEAFF
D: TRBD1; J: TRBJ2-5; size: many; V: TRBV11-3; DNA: TGTGCCAGCAGCTTAGCGTGGGACAGCCAAGAGACCCAGTACTTC; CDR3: CASSLAWDSQETQYF
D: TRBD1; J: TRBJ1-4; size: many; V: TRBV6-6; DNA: TGTGCCAGCAGTCCGGGACAGGGGAGGGGTAATGAAAAACTGTTTTTT; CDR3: CASSPGQGRGNEKLFF
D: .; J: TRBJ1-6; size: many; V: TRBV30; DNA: TGTGCCTGGACCCCAGGCCCACCTAATTCACCCCTCCACTTT; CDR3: CAWTPGPPNSPLHF
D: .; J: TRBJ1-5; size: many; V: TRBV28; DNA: TGTGCCAGCAGTCCCCACGGGGGGGCGCCCCAGCATTTT; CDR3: CASSPHGGAPQHF
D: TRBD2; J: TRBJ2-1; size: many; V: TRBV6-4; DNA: TGTGCCAGCAGCCCGACTAGCGGGGTCTACAATGAGCAGTTCTTC; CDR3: CASSPTSGVYNEQFF
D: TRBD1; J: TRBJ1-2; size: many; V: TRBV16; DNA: TGTGCCAGCAGCCAATCGGGACAGGGGTACTATGGCTACACCTTC; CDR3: CASSQSGQGYYGYTF
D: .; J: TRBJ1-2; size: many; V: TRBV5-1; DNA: TGCGCCAGCAGCTTGGGCAGCTATGGCTACACCTTC; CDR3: CASSLGSYGYTF
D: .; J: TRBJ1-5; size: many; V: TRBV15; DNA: TGTGCCACCAGCAGAGATCCGGCAGGGCTAAAGCCCCAGCATTTT; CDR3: CATSRDPAGLKPQHF
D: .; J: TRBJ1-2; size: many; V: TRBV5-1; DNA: TGCGCCAGCAGCGCGGGGACTGACATGGGCTATGGCTACACCTTC; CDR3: CASSAGTDMGYGYTF